These T cell receptor beta chains were read from a single sample in a study of CD4 T cells in relation to SARS-CoV-2 and coronaviruses. Profiling relied on immunoSEQ multiplex PCR, and the TCRdb table lists in-frame clones only, not all of them. This table has 15,000 to 20,000 clones, around three quarters appearing once. Their cognate antigens are unknown. Sequencing was carried out using CD4+ T cells from PBMCs, cultured in vitro. Receptor source: a human donor in good health. Each CDR3 is given with its conserved first and last residue. D genes are given only for firm matches. A clone size is listed for some rows: how often the clone was seen (once, few, many), or a class if it is expanded.

V gene,clone size,J gene,D gene,CDR3 protein,CDR3 DNA
TRBV10-3,.,TRBJ2-5,.,CAISTGTEQETQYF,TGTGCCATCAGTACCGGGACGGAGCAAGAGACCCAGTACTTC
TRBV6-4,.,TRBJ2-6,.,CARGIAEGATSGANVLTF,TGTGCCAGGGGAATAGCGGAGGGAGCTACCTCTGGGGCCAACGTCCTGACTTTC
TRBV2,.,TRBJ1-2,.,CASSEGVGNYGYTF,TGTGCCAGCAGTGAAGGAGTTGGAAACTATGGCTACACCTTC
TRBV3-1/TRBV3-2,.,TRBJ2-7,TRBD2,CASSQLGVSGSGHEQYF,TGTGCCAGCAGCCAATTAGGCGTTAGCGGGAGCGGCCACGAGCAGTACTTC
TRBV7-9,.,TRBJ1-2,TRBD1,CASTRDSYGYTF,TGTGCCAGCACCCGGGACAGCTATGGCTACACCTTC
TRBV5-1,.,TRBJ2-7,TRBD2,CASSLYPETSGSSEQYF,TGCGCCAGCAGCTTGTATCCTGAGACTAGCGGGAGTTCCGAGCAGTACTTC
TRBV3-1/TRBV3-2,once,TRBJ2-5,TRBD2,CASSQEAGGKETQYF,TGTGCCAGCAGCCAAGAGGCGGGAGGCAAAGAGACCCAGTACTTC
TRBV12-5,.,TRBJ2-7,.,CASGRQVGSYEQYF,TGTGCTAGTGGGAGGCAGGTGGGTTCCTACGAGCAGTACTTC
TRBV24-1,.,TRBJ2-2,TRBD1,CATSDIDRANTGELFF,TGTGCCACCAGTGACATCGACAGGGCCAACACCGGGGAGCTGTTTTTT
TRBV28,.,TRBJ2-3,.,CASSLSVGTPSRTDTQYF,TGTGCCAGCAGTTTATCGGTTGGGACCCCCAGCCGCACAGATACGCAGTATTTT
TRBV24-1,few,TRBJ1-4,TRBD1,CATSDPGQGIEKLFF,TGTGCCACCAGTGACCCGGGACAGGGAATTGAAAAACTGTTTTTT
TRBV5-4,.,TRBJ2-2,.,CASSPTGANTGELFF,TGTGCCAGCAGCCCGACAGGAGCTAACACCGGGGAGCTGTTTTTT
TRBV9,.,TRBJ1-5,.,CASSTGARSNQPQHF,TGTGCCAGCAGCACAGGTGCCAGGAGCAATCAGCCCCAGCATTTT
TRBV5-1,few,TRBJ1-2,.,CASSLNEDYGYTF,TGCGCCAGCAGCTTGAACGAAGACTATGGCTACACCTTC
TRBV5-1,few,TRBJ1-5,.,CASSSGVSNQPQHF,TGCGCCAGCAGCTCAGGGGTGAGCAATCAGCCCCAGCATTTT
TRBV18,.,TRBJ2-5,.,CASSTGLETQYF,TGTGCCAGCTCAACAGGGCTGGAGACCCAGTACTTC
TRBV20-1,.,TRBJ2-4,.,CSASTGYRENIQYF,TGCAGTGCTAGTACGGGGTATCGGGAAAACATTCAGTACTTC
TRBV28,.,TRBJ1-2,.,CASSFDGGQGRGGYTF,TGTGCCAGCAGTTTCGATGGTGGGCAGGGGAGGGGTGGCTACACCTTC
TRBV7-3,few,TRBJ2-7,TRBD1,CASSLRQGSPYEQYF,TGTGCCAGCAGCTTAAGACAGGGGAGTCCCTACGAGCAGTACTTC
TRBV28,.,TRBJ2-5,TRBD2,CASASAGLTQETQYF,TGTGCCAGCGCATCGGCGGGACTAACTCAAGAGACCCAGTACTTC
TRBV15,.,TRBJ2-1,.,CATSRDGGGDEQFF,TGTGCCACCAGCAGAGATGGCGGGGGCGATGAGCAGTTCTTC
TRBV12-3/TRBV12-4,.,TRBJ1-6,.,CASSRQMNSPLHF,TGTGCCAGCAGTAGACAGATGAATTCACCCCTCCACTTT
TRBV9,.,TRBJ2-7,.,CASSVGTAISYEQYF,TGTGCCAGCAGCGTAGGAACAGCTATTTCCTACGAGCAGTACTTC
TRBV10-3,.,TRBJ2-6,.,CAIPDSSSGANVLTF,TGTGCCATCCCTGACAGCAGCTCTGGGGCCAACGTCCTGACTTTC
TRBV6-4,few,TRBJ1-2,.,CASSEDTESYGYTF,TGTGCCAGCAGTGAAGACACGGAGTCCTATGGCTACACCTTC
TRBV7-2,.,TRBJ1-1,.,CASSFSRGYTEAFF,TGTGCCAGCAGCTTTTCCAGGGGTTACACTGAAGCTTTCTTT